This T cell receptor beta chain was observed in a study of T cells after yellow fever vaccination. Study-wide results and caveats: There was a small share of clonotypes that showed up in both the CD4 and CD8 compartments.

With regard to this clonotype: What it recognizes is unknown.

CDR3 size: 18 residues. The V segment lost 6 bases and the J segment 0 bases; nucleotides outside the gene matches: 15. Looked up from germline, CDR1 is DFQATT and CDR2 is SNEGSKA (reference sequence). Each CDR3 protein gets one entry after TCRdb re-called the 5' RACE reads with MiXCR. In the table there are under 400,000 distinct CDR3 sequences, under 15% of which are singletons. The chain carries TRBV20-1 and TRBJ2-5; the match to TRBD2 covers 11 bases. The source is a young man who received the YFV17D yellow fever vaccine. Sequenced here: CD4+ T cells sorted from PBMCs, sampled 15 days after the yellow fever booster vaccination. CDR3 loop: CSAGDPTSGDLYQETQYF. The CDR3 bases are TGCAGTGCAGGAGATCCGACTAGCGGGGACTTATACCAAGAGACCCAGTACTTC.